One and the same sample provided the 16 T cell receptor beta chains below, sequenced in a study of shared T cell receptors in the human thymus. Assay used: immunoSEQ multiplex PCR; TCRdb lists only in-frame clones, some missing. The data hold about 710,000 clones, with approximately 87% observed a single time. This sample was shared with a second study, whose subject was human thymus T cells.

Sequenced input: thymocytes. Receptor source: a boy in the first two years of life with a congenital heart defect.

CDR3 region: CASRRRTSFSSSFFV. The CDR3, as DNA: TGTGCCAGCAGGAGGAGGACTTCGTTTTCGTCTAGCTTTTTCGTC. This chain connects TRBV28 to TRBJ2-7; TRBD2 is a possible D gene (5 bases). Germline CDR1 MDHEN, CDR2 SYDVKM. The CDR3 contains 15 residues.

The chain employs TRBV7-6 and TRBJ2-1, with 9 positions matching TRBD1. The germline CDR1 and CDR2 sequences are SGHVS and FNYEAQ. The J segment lost 5 bases and the V segment lost 2 bases, leaving 7 bases of the junction unmatched. There are 16 residues in the CDR3. The CDR3 region is CASSLQRDRVNNEQFF. In nucleotides, the CDR3 is TGTGCCAGCAGCTTACAACGGGACAGGGTCAACAATGAGCAGTTCTTC.

The chain carries TRBV15 and TRBJ2-7; D unclear. Trimming pared 4 bases from V and 3 bases from J, leaving 16 bases between. Germline V gene data show CDR1 as LNHNV and CDR2 as YYDKDF (reference sequence). This CDR3 region has 15 residues. In DNA, the CDR3 is TGTGCCACCAGCACGTCCGGGTCCTCTCACTACGAGCAGTACTTC. Encoded protein: CATSTSGSSHYEQYF. Complete variable domain (other parts from reference TRBV15 and TRBJ2-7): DAMVIQNPRYQVTQFGKPVTLSCSQTLNHNVMYWYQQKSSQAPKLLFHYYDKDFNNEADTPDNFQSRRPNTSFCFLDIRSPGLGDTAMYLCATSTSGSSHYEQYFGPGTRLTVT.

The V gene is TRBV5-6, the J gene TRBJ2-2, with D possibly TRBD2 on 5 matching bases. The CDR3 extends over 13 amino acids. Germline loops: CDR1 SGHDT, CDR2 YYEEEE. V lost 2 bases to trimming and J lost 8 bases, with 10 bases between them. The CDR3 region is CASSLGRGGELFF. The CDR3, as DNA: TGTGCCAGCAGCTTAGGGAGAGGAGGGGAGCTGTTTTTT.

This clone showed up just once. The rearrangement links TRBV4-2 to TRBJ2-2; D might be TRBD1 (8 bases). Trimming removed 2 bases at V and 3 bases at J, with 16 bases between. Per the germline V gene, CDR1 is LGHNA and CDR2 is YNFKEQ. The CDR3 spans 17 residues. The chain's CDR3 is CASSQLQGGDDTGELFF. CDR3 DNA: TGTGCCAGCAGCCAACTACAGGGGGGGGATGACACCGGGGAGCTGTTTTTT.

The J gene is TRBJ2-2, the V gene TRBV6-1; TRBD2 might be the D (7 bases). CDR3 length equals 18 residues. V was clipped by 4 bases and J by 0 bases, with 18 bases between them. Germline lookup yields CDR1 MNHNS and CDR2 SASEGT. This CDR3 is CASSARGGAGSNTGELFF. For the CDR3, the DNA is TGTGCCAGCAGTGCGAGGGGGGGTGCGGGATCGAACACCGGGGAGCTGTTTTTT.

V and J are TRBV7-2 and TRBJ2-1, with TRBD2 as a possible D gene (5 bases). Trimming took 5 bases from V and 8 from J, leaving 10 bases between them. The CDR3 contains 12 residues. Germline V gene lookup returns CDR1 SGHTA and CDR2 FQGNSA. The CDR3 DNA reads TGTGCCAGCAGCCCTCGGAGGCATGAGCAGTTCTTC. Translating gives CASSPRRHEQFF.

The CDR3 nucleotides are TGTGCCAGCAGTACCCACCCGGCCTACGAGCAGTACTTC. Translation: CASSTHPAYEQYF. The genes are TRBV2 and TRBJ2-7; D gene ambiguous. Germline CDR1 SNHLY, CDR2 FYNNEI. V shed 5 bases and J shed 2 bases, with 10 bases lying between them. The CDR3 contains 13 residues.

The chain links TRBV12-5 to TRBJ2-4; D ambiguous. CDR1 LGHNT and CDR2 FRNRAP come from the germline V gene. V lost 0 bases, J lost 6 bases, and 9 bases lay in between. CDR3 length: 14 amino acids. The CDR3 nucleotides read TGTGCTAGTGGTTTGGTTGAGTACAGAAACATTCAGTACTTC. Translating gives CASGLVEYRNIQYF.

The count of this clone is one. The chain couples TRBV28 to TRBJ2-1; 9 positions match TRBD2. J was trimmed by 9 bases and V by 1 base; bases with no gene match: 25. CDR1 and CDR2 from the germline V gene are MDHEN and SYDVKM. The CDR3 runs to 21 residues. CDR3 sequence: CASSLFAETGLASGVRGEQFF. The CDR3 coding sequence is TGTGCCAGCAGTTTATTCGCCGAGACAGGGCTGGCTAGCGGGGTAAGGGGTGAGCAGTTCTTC.

This clone was seen a few times. J is TRBJ1-4 and V is TRBV30; D is unclear. Per germline, CDR1 GTSNPN and CDR2 SVGIG (reference sequence). V was pared by 5 bases and J by 5 bases, with 12 bases between. This CDR3 is built from 13 residues. CDR3 coding DNA: TGTGCCTGGGGGTGGCCGGGGAATGAAAAACTGTTTTTT. Encoded protein: CAWGWPGNEKLFF.

This clone was seen a few times. The CDR3 loop is CATSSSGIQETQYF. CDR3 DNA sequence: TGTGCCACCAGCTCCTCCGGGATCCAAGAGACCCAGTACTTC. The J gene is TRBJ2-5, the V gene TRBV15; TRBD2 might be the D (5 bases). CDR1 is LNHNV, CDR2 YYDKDF, per germline (reference sequence). Trimming pared 5 bases from V and 1 base from J, leaving 11 bases between. The length of the CDR3 is 14 residues.

V and J are TRBV7-2 and TRBJ2-7, with 9 bases fitting TRBD1. The CDR3 has 15 amino acids. Losses at the gene ends were 4 bases for V and 0 bases for J; bases not matched to a gene: 4. Germline V gene lookup returns CDR1 SGHTA and CDR2 FQGNSA. The CDR3 reads CASSSGTGFSYEQYF. CDR3 nucleotide sequence: TGTGCCAGCAGCTCCGGGACAGGGTTCTCCTACGAGCAGTACTTC.

The sample holds one count of this clone. The chain joins TRBV12-5 to TRBJ2-3, with 9 bases matching TRBD2. V dropped 1 base and J dropped 11; count of bases not matched to a gene: 13. The length of the CDR3 is 16 residues. Germline-derived CDR1 and CDR2 are LGHNT and FRNRAP. The CDR3 region has the DNA TGTGCTAGTGGTTTGGGACTAGCGGAACCCCATACCGGGCAGTATTTT. Protein sequence: CASGLGLAEPHTGQYF.

This clone was seen a single time. The chain uses TRBV28 and TRBJ2-7; 10 nucleotides line up with TRBD2. J was trimmed by 3 bases and V by 2 bases; bases with no gene match: 4. The CDR3 length is 15 residues. Germline CDR1 is MDHEN and CDR2 is SYDVKM. Written as DNA, the CDR3 is TGTGCCAGCAGTTTAGAGGCTAGCGGGAGCTACGAGCAGTACTTC. Translating gives CASSLEASGSYEQYF.

The V and J genes are TRBV6-4 and TRBJ2-2, with D perhaps TRBD1 (5 bases). The CDR3 length is 14 residues. From germline, CDR1 is MRHNA and CDR2 SNTAGT. Deletions cut 5 bases from V and 0 bases from J, with 7 bases between. The CDR3 DNA sequence: TGTGCCAGCAGTACGACAGCGAACACCGGGGAGCTGTTTTTT. Translating it yields CASSTTANTGELFF.